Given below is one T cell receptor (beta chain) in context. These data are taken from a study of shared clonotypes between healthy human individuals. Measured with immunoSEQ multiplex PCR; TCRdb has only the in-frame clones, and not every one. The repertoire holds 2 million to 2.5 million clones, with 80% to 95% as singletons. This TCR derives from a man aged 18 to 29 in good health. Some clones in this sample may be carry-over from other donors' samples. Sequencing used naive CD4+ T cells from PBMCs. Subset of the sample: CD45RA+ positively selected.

The CDR3 DNA follows: TGCGCCAGCAGCTTGGAACTATTTAGCACAGATACGCAGTATTTT. It translates to CASSLELFSTDTQYF. The chain has TRBV5-1 and TRBJ2-3; D remains unclear. Trimming removed 0 bases at V and 0 bases at J, with 8 bases between. The CDR3 consists of 15 residues. Per germline, CDR1 SGHRS and CDR2 YFSETQ.